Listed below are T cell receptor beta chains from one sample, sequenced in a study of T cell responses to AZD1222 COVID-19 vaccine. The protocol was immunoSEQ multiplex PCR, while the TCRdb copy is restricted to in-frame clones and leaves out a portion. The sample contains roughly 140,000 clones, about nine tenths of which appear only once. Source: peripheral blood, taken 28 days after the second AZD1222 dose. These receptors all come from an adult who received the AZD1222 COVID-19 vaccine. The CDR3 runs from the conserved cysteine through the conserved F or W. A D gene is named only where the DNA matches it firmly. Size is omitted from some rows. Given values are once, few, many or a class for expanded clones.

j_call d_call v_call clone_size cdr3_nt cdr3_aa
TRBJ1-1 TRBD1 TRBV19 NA TGTGCCAGTAGTGCAACAGGGGGGACTGAAGCTTTCTTT CASSATGGTEAFF
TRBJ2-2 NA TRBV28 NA TGTGCCAGCAGCTCCCGTAGGGTAGCTAGCACCGGGGAGCTGTTTTTT CASSSRRVASTGELFF
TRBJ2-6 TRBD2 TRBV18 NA TGTGCCAGCTCACTTAGCTTCGGCGGGGGGGCGGGGGCCAACGTCCTGACTTTC CASSLSFGGGAGANVLTF
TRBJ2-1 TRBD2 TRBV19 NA TGTGCCAGTAGTTCCGGGACTAGCGGGAGGCATGAGCAGTTCTTC CASSSGTSGRHEQFF
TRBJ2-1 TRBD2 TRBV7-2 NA TGTGCCAGCAGCTTCCAGGGGGATAGCGGGAGGGTGTACAATGAGCAGTTCTTC CASSFQGDSGRVYNEQFF
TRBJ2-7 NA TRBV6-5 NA TGTGCCAGCAGGGAGGGGACTCCCGGCTACGAGCAGTACTTC CASREGTPGYEQYF
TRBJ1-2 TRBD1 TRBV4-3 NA TGCGCCAGCAGCCTTGGGACAGGGGGCGGCTATGGCTACACCTTC CASSLGTGGGYGYTF
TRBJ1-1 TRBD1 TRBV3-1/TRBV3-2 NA TGTGCCAGCAGCCAAAAGGGGGCGAACACTGAAGCTTTCTTT CASSQKGANTEAFF
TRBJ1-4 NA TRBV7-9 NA TGTGCCAGCAGCTTCGGAACGGTGAATGAAAAACTGTTTTTT CASSFGTVNEKLFF
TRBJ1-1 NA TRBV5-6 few TGTGCCAGCAGCTTATCGGGGTGGAACACTGAAGCTTTCTTT CASSLSGWNTEAFF
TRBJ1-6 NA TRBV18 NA TGTGCCAGCTCACCACCGCGGGGGCGGGATTCACCCCTCCACTTT CASSPPRGRDSPLHF
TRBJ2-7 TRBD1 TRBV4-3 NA TGCGCCAGCAGCCAATCCCAGACCGGGACAGGGGCTTACGAGCAGTACTTC CASSQSQTGTGAYEQYF
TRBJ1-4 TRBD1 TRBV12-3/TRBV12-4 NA TGTGCCAGCAGTTCTGGGACAGCGGGGGGACTGTTTTTT CASSSGTAGGLFF
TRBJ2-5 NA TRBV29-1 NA TGCAGCGTTGCGACTGCCTGGGAGACCCAGTACTTC CSVATAWETQYF
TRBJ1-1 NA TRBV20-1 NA TGCAGTGCTAGTCTTCAGGAGAACACTGAAGCTTTCTTT CSASLQENTEAFF
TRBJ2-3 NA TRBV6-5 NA TGTGCCAGCAGTTACTCGAACGGCGGCACAGATACGCAGTATTTT CASSYSNGGTDTQYF
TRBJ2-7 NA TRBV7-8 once TGTGCCAGCAGCTTGGGGACGAGCTCCTACGAGCAGTACTTC CASSLGTSSYEQYF
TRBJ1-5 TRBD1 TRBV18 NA TGTGCCAGCTCACCGACAGGGGAAGGTTTTCAGCCCCAGCATTTT CASSPTGEGFQPQHF
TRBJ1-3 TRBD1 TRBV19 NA TGTGCCAGTACTGACCAGAGGGGGCCCGGAAACACCATATATTTT CASTDQRGPGNTIYF
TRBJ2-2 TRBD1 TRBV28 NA TGTGCCAGCAGTCCTTGGGGACAGGGAACCGGGGAGCTGTTTTTT CASSPWGQGTGELFF
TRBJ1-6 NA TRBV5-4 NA TGTGCCAGCAGCACGTCAAATTCACCCCTCCACTTT CASSTSNSPLHF
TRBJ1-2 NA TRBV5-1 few TGCGCCAGCAGCTTGGGGTGGCAGACCTATGGCTACACCTTC CASSLGWQTYGYTF
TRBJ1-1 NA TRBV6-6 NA TGTGCCAGCAGTTACGACAGGAGGAACACTGAAGCTTTCTTT CASSYDRRNTEAFF
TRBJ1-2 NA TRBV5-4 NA TGTGCCAGCAGCTTGGGGACAGAGAACTATGGCTACACCTTC CASSLGTENYGYTF
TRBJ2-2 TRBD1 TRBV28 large TGTGCCAGCAGCCCTACCCTGGCAGGGGGCCGGACCGGGGAGCTGTTTTTT CASSPTLAGGRTGELFF
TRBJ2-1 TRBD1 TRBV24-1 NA TGTGCCACCAGTGATACCGGGACAGGGGGCAATGAGCAGTTCTTC CATSDTGTGGNEQFF
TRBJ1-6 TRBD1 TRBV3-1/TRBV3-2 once TGTGCCAGCAGCAGTGATACCACAGGGGGATCACCCCTCCACTTT CASSSDTTGGSPLHF
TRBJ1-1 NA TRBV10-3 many TGTGCCGTCCGAGGAGGACCTGTGAACACTGAAGCTTTCTTT CAVRGGPVNTEAFF